This entry lists 8 T cell receptor beta chains sequenced from one sample in a study of CD8+ T cells in alopecia areata. RNA extraction was followed by reverse transcription into cDNA, which acted as the sequencing template. Data came from immunoSEQ multiplex PCR; TCRdb stores just in-frame clones and leaves some out. The data contain about 210,000 clones, more than 55% of them singletons. Treatment meaning: oral pan-JAK inhibitor, 5-10 mg twice daily. The starting material was CD4+ T cells sorted from blood, obtained at roughly week 45, from a patient treated with tofacitinib. The source is a human donor with alopecia areata.

This clone was observed once. This chain joins TRBV5-1 and TRBJ1-1; D might be TRBD1 (6 bases). The V and J ends lost 4 bases and 1 base respectively, with 14 bases between them. The CDR3 is 15 residues long. Germline V gene sequence: CDR1 SGHRS, CDR2 YFSETQ. This chain's CDR3 is CASSAAQGRNTEAFF. As DNA, the CDR3 is TGCGCCAGCAGCGCTGCCCAGGGGCGGAACACTGAAGCTTTCTTT.

This clone appeared a few times. Other DNA sequences in the same sample also yield this CDR3. The chain carries TRBV7-2 and TRBJ1-5; no firm D call. In germline, CDR1 is SGHTA, CDR2 FQGNSA. The CDR3 consists of 15 residues. Trimming removed 1 base at V and 5 bases at J, with 12 bases between. DNA for the CDR3: TGTGCCAGCAGCTTAGTAGGCGGGTTGGATCAGCCCCAGCATTTT. Translation: CASSLVGGLDQPQHF.

J is TRBJ2-4 and V is TRBV5-1; D is undetermined. The germline V gene has CDR1 SGHRS and CDR2 YFSETQ. The CDR3 has 12 amino acids. The germline V and J ends were trimmed by 0 bases and 6 bases, with 4 bases remaining between them. CDR3 in amino acids: CASSLEGNIQYF. In DNA, the CDR3 is TGCGCCAGCAGCTTGGAAGGAAACATTCAGTACTTC.

This clone has a single count. The chain recombines TRBV29-1 with TRBJ2-5; weak D call: TRBD1 (6 bases). With 4 bases removed from V and 2 bases from J, the gap between germline ends came to 8 bases. This CDR3 spans 12 amino acids. CDR1 is SQVTM and CDR2 is ANQGSEA in the germline V gene. Written as DNA, the CDR3 is TGCAGCGTTGGACAGGTGCAAGAGACCCAGTACTTC. Translated, it gives CSVGQVQETQYF.

This clone was seen only a few times. This chain joins TRBV14 and TRBJ2-6; 8 bases fit TRBD2. Germline V gives CDR1 SGHDN, CDR2 FVKESK. This CDR3 comprises 18 residues. Trimming removed 0 bases from V and 1 base from J; junction bases left unmatched: 5. CDR3 sequence reads: CASSQDPGGPSGANVLTF. In DNA, the CDR3 is TGTGCCAGCAGCCAAGATCCGGGGGGGCCTTCTGGGGCCAACGTCCTGACTTTC.

The chain uses TRBV5-6 and TRBJ2-7, with TRBD2 matching over 7 bases. CDR3 length: 15 amino acids. V lost 9 bases, J lost 2 bases, and 14 bases stayed unmatched. Germline V CDR1 and CDR2: SGHDT, YYEEEE. The CDR3: CATSRGTVKPYEQYF. The CDR3 nucleotides are TGTGCCACATCGCGGGGGACGGTAAAGCCCTACGAGCAGTACTTC.

This CDR3 is CASSQSEHQPQHF. CDR3 nucleotide sequence: TGCGCCAGCAGTCAATCTGAACATCAGCCCCAGCATTTT. V is TRBV23-1 and J is TRBJ1-5; D gene ambiguous. TRBV23-1 is given ORF status, its function remaining uncertain. The V gene lost 0 bases and the J gene lost 5 bases, with 5 bases spanning the gap. The CDR3 is 13 residues long.

The rearrangement joins TRBV11-2 to TRBJ2-7; a weak D match, TRBD1 (6 bases). V was pared by 0 bases and J by 3 bases, with 9 bases between. This CDR3 comprises 14 residues. Germline-derived CDR1 and CDR2 are SGHAT and FQNNGV. For the CDR3, the DNA is TGTGCCAGCAGCTTAGATGGGGGCGGCTACGAGCAGTACTTC. Protein: CASSLDGGGYEQYF.